The rows below give T cell receptor beta chains drawn from one sample of a study of T cell responses to AZD1222 COVID-19 vaccine. Measured with immunoSEQ multiplex PCR; TCRdb has only the in-frame clones, and not every one. Among about 150,000 clones, more than 90% were seen once, and the ten largest hold 1.5%. The sample here was peripheral blood, taken 28 days after the second AZD1222 dose. The receptors were gathered from an adult who received the AZD1222 COVID-19 vaccine. Both conserved end residues are part of each CDR3. The D gene is left open where the match is weak. A clone size is listed for some rows: how often the clone was seen (once, few, many), or a class if it is expanded.

v_call,d_call,j_call,clone_size,cdr3_aa,cdr3_nt
TRBV7-9,.,TRBJ2-5,.,CASSLFETQYF,TGTGCCAGCAGCTTATTCGAGACCCAGTACTTC
TRBV28,.,TRBJ1-1,once,CASRYGTAFWNTEAFF,TGTGCCAGCAGGTACGGGACGGCGTTTTGGAACACTGAAGCTTTCTTT
TRBV12-3/TRBV12-4,.,TRBJ1-1,.,CASSFGGEAFF,TGTGCCAGCAGTTTTGGGGGTGAAGCTTTCTTT
TRBV28,TRBD1,TRBJ2-2,.,CASSLMGQGARDGELFF,TGTGCCAGCAGTTTAATGGGACAGGGGGCTCGGGACGGGGAGCTGTTTTTT
TRBV12-3/TRBV12-4,.,TRBJ1-1,few,CASSRLGWAEAFF,TGTGCCAGCAGTAGACTGGGGTGGGCTGAAGCTTTCTTT
TRBV6-5,TRBD1,TRBJ2-7,.,CASRTGEGEQYF,TGTGCCAGCAGAACAGGGGAAGGCGAGCAGTACTTC
TRBV6-2/TRBV6-3,.,TRBJ2-7,once,CASSYATDSYEQYF,TGTGCCAGCAGTTACGCTACAGACTCCTACGAGCAGTACTTC
TRBV6-5,.,TRBJ1-5,.,CASSHTGSGNQPQHF,TGTGCCAGCAGCCATACAGGGTCCGGCAATCAGCCCCAGCATTTT
TRBV30,.,TRBJ2-7,.,CAWSPNRFTLYEQYF,TGTGCCTGGAGCCCTAACCGGTTCACTCTCTACGAGCAGTACTTC
TRBV24-1,TRBD1,TRBJ1-6,few,CATAGTGENSPLHF,TGTGCCACCGCGGGGACAGGGGAAAATTCACCCCTCCACTTT
TRBV10-2,.,TRBJ1-3,once,CASSEGSSGNTIYF,TGCGCCAGCAGTGAAGGGAGCTCTGGAAACACCATATATTTT
TRBV2,TRBD1,TRBJ2-7,.,CASEGQGRDEQYF,TGTGCCAGCGAAGGACAGGGACGGGACGAGCAGTACTTC
TRBV5-1,.,TRBJ1-2,.,CASSLPGQGREGYTF,TGCGCCAGCAGCTTGCCGGGCCAGGGGAGAGAGGGCTACACCTTC
TRBV24-1,TRBD1,TRBJ1-2,.,CATQGQGGGYTF,TGTGCCACCCAGGGACAGGGAGGTGGCTACACCTTC
TRBV12-3/TRBV12-4,.,TRBJ1-1,.,CASQGFRNGPAFF,TGTGCCAGCCAGGGTTTTCGGAACGGGCCAGCTTTCTTT
TRBV10-3,.,TRBJ2-1,.,CAISETRSYEQFF,TGTGCCATCAGTGAAACACGGTCGTATGAGCAGTTCTTC
TRBV15,.,TRBJ1-2,.,CATSRESGYGYTF,TGTGCCACCAGCAGAGAGTCAGGGTATGGCTACACCTTC
TRBV9,.,TRBJ2-3,.,CASSLSVGTQYF,TGTGCCAGCAGCCTATCCGTAGGGACGCAGTATTTT
TRBV2,.,TRBJ1-4,.,CASRNPGTLEKLFF,TGTGCCAGCAGGAACCCGGGCACTCTCGAAAAACTGTTTTTT
TRBV19,TRBD2,TRBJ2-7,.,CASSMLGGRPLEQYF,TGTGCCAGTAGTATGCTGGGCGGGAGACCCCTCGAGCAGTACTTC
TRBV19,.,TRBJ2-7,once,CASSEGGLEQYF,TGTGCCAGTAGTGAGGGGGGCTTGGAGCAGTACTTC
TRBV14,TRBD2,TRBJ2-3,.,CASSRGLAGGTNTQYF,TGTGCCAGCAGCCGGGGACTAGCGGGAGGGACAAATACGCAGTATTTT
TRBV6-2/TRBV6-3,.,TRBJ2-7,.,CASSNLAGVEQYF,TGTGCCAGCAGTAACCTTGCCGGGGTCGAGCAGTACTTC
TRBV6-6,.,TRBJ1-5,.,CASSFGGEPQHF,TGTGCCAGCAGTTTTGGAGGGGAGCCCCAGCATTTT
TRBV11-2,TRBD2,TRBJ2-1,.,CASSWGAGGFEQFF,TGTGCCAGCAGCTGGGGGGCGGGAGGTTTCGAGCAGTTCTTC
TRBV4-1,.,TRBJ2-7,.,CASSQGTRGEQYF,TGCGCCAGCAGCCAAGGAACTAGGGGCGAGCAGTACTTC
TRBV4-2,.,TRBJ2-5,.,CASSQEMGPETQYF,TGTGCCAGCAGCCAAGAAATGGGGCCCGAGACCCAGTACTTC
TRBV5-5,.,TRBJ1-1,.,CASTMRFEAFF,TGTGCCAGCACCATGCGTTTTGAAGCTTTCTTT